This T cell receptor beta chain was sequenced for a study of blood T cells in healthy people across ages. A second about 6 to 12 cycle PCR used barcoded and J-beta primers. TCRdb redid the calling of the 5' RACE reads with MiXCR, one entry per CDR3 protein. The sample records fewer than 2,000,000 distinct CDR3 sequences, about 39% being singletons. They isolated at least 6.5 million PBMCs from each sample. J lost 11 bases, V lost 0 bases, and 20 bases had no gene match. Germline-derived CDR1 and CDR2 are SGDLS and YYNGEE. This CDR3 is 18 amino acids long. This clonotype originated in a human donor in good health. The chain combines TRBV9 with TRBJ2-5; TRBD2 agrees at 9 bases. Specimen: blood. The CDR3 region has the DNA TGTGCCAGCAGCGTAGGTCTGCGGGGGGGGCCCAGAATGGATGAGCAGTACTTC. It translates to CASSVGLRGGPRMDEQYF.